This TCR beta chain is drawn from a study of blood T cell repertoires in COVID-19. At the level of the study: Sources were T cells, B-cell-depleted T cells, or PBMCs; the material itself was cDNA or gDNA.

Germline loops: CDR1 WSHSY, CDR2 SAAADI. The V gene end was trimmed by 10 bases and the J gene end by 10 bases; junction bases not matched to a gene: 10. CDR3 length: 14 residues. Original processing methods: By means of reference gene primer amplification, nucleated cell counts were estimated. Method: immunoSEQ multiplex PCR; TCRdb's copy keeps in-frame clones and lacks some. From that table come the V and J calls and clone size; the DNA was used to work out D and trimming. This sample has 390,000 or so clones; more than 80% occur once, and the top ten carry under 1.5%. The specimen was peripheral blood. This clonotype originated in a woman in her thirties with active or convalescent COVID-19. The chain employs TRBV10-2 and TRBJ2-1, with TRBD2 matching 13 bases. The CDR3 sequence: CAIRGLAGPGEQFF. The CDR3 coding sequence is TGCGCCATAAGGGGACTAGCGGGACCAGGCGAGCAGTTCTTC.